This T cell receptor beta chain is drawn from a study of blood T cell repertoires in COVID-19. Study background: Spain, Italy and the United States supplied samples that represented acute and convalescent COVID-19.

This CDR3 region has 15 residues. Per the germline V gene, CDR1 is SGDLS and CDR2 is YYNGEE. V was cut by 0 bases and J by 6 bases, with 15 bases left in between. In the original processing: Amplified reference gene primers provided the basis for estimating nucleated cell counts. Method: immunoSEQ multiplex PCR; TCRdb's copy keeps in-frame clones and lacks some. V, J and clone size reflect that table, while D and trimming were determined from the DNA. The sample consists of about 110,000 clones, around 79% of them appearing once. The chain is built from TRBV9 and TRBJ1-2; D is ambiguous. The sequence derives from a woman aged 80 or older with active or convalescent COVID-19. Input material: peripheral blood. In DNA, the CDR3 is TGTGCCAGCAGCGTAGGTGGCATCCCGACTAATGGCTACACCTTC. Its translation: CASSVGGIPTNGYTF.